These 22 T cell receptor beta chains share one sample of origin, sequenced in a study of blood T cell repertoires in COVID-19. Profiling relied on immunoSEQ multiplex PCR, and the TCRdb table lists in-frame clones only, not all of them. The sample yields just under 75,000 clones, 80% to 85% seen once. Material: peripheral blood. The source is a man older than 75 with active or convalescent COVID-19.

This chain links TRBV28 with TRBJ1-1, with unresolved D. CDR1 MDHEN and CDR2 SYDVKM come from the germline V gene. The CDR3 sequence is 15 residues long. V was clipped by 2 bases and J by 0 bases, with 10 bases between them. Written as DNA, the CDR3 is TGTGCCAGCAGTTTACGACAAGGAATGAACACTGAAGCTTTCTTT. This gives the protein CASSLRQGMNTEAFF.

This chain connects TRBV18 to TRBJ2-2; tentative D call: TRBD1 (5 bases). The CDR3 extends over 14 amino acids. V dropped 5 bases and J dropped 2 bases, with 9 bases sitting between them. Germline V gives CDR1 KGHSH, CDR2 LQKENI. CDR3 DNA sequence: TGTGCCAGCTCATCGACAGTAAACACCGGGGAGCTGTTTTTT. Protein: CASSSTVNTGELFF.

This clone was observed a few times. This chain uses TRBV29-1 with TRBJ2-7; D not certain. Trimming took off 7 bases at V and 4 bases at J, with 14 bases between the two ends. The V gene's germline CDR1 is SQVTM and CDR2 ANQGSEA. CDR3 length equals 12 residues. CDR3 residues: CSALTGSYEQYF. DNA of the CDR3: TGCAGCGCCCTGACCGGGTCGTACGAGCAGTACTTC.

This rearrangement joins TRBV27 to TRBJ2-5, with D perhaps TRBD1 (6 bases). Between the trimmed V and J ends, which lost 1 base and 1 base, there was a span of 10 bases. The CDR3 runs to 15 residues. The germline V gene has CDR1 MNHEY and CDR2 SMNVEV (reference sequence). The CDR3 coding sequence is TGTGCCAGCAGTTTATGGGGACAAATCCAAGAGACCCAGTACTTC. Translated, it gives CASSLWGQIQETQYF.

The genes are TRBV5-1 and TRBJ2-1; 10 bases map to TRBD1. The CDR3 covers 14 residues. CDR1 is SGHRS, CDR2 YFSETQ, per germline. V was clipped by 2 bases and J by 6 bases; unmatched bases: 2. Written as DNA, the CDR3 is TGCGCCAGCAGCTTAAGGACAGGGGGCAATGAGCAGTTCTTC. Translated, it gives CASSLRTGGNEQFF.

The chain carries TRBV5-1 and TRBJ1-4; 7 bases are a match to TRBD1. V lost 1 base to trimming and J lost 1 base; unmatched junction nucleotides: 7. The CDR3 has 17 amino acids. Per the germline V gene, CDR1 is SGHRS and CDR2 is YFSETQ. CDR3 in DNA: TGCGCCAGCAGCTTGTGGGCAACAGGGGTAACTAATGAAAAACTGTTTTTT. Amino acid sequence: CASSLWATGVTNEKLFF.

The CDR3 DNA reads as TGTGCCAGCAGCGTAAACCTAGCGGAGGGGGAGACCCAGTACTTC. As protein: CASSVNLAEGETQYF. V gene TRBV9 combines with J gene TRBJ2-5; 7 bases are a match to TRBD2. The trim removed 1 base at V and 5 bases at J, leaving 8 bases unmatched. Germline CDR1 reads SGDLS; CDR2 reads YYNGEE. The CDR3 runs to 15 residues. Using reference TRBV9 and TRBJ2-5 for the parts outside the CDR3, the full variable domain is DSGVTQTPKHLITATGQRVTLRCSPRSGDLSVYWYQQSLDQGLQFLIQYYNGEERAKGNILERFSAQQFPDLHSELNLSSLELGDSALYFCASSVNLAEGETQYFGPGTRLLVL.

This chain uses TRBV28 with TRBJ2-5; no reliable D call. Trimming pared 5 bases from V and 5 bases from J, leaving 15 bases between. The CDR3 loop spans 14 amino acids. CDR1 is MDHEN and CDR2 is SYDVKM in the germline V gene. The DNA of the CDR3 is TGTGCCAGCAGTCCCGACTCGGCCCGCGAGACCCAGTACTTC. Amino acid sequence: CASSPDSARETQYF. The entire variable domain, with the rest obtained from reference TRBV28 and TRBJ2-5, is as follows: DVKVTQSSRYLVKRTGEKVFLECVQDMDHENMFWYRQDPGLGLRLIYFSYDVKMKEKGDIPEGYSVSREKKERFSLILESASTNQTSMYLCASSPDSARETQYFGPGTRLLVL.

This clone was detected once. V gene TRBV30 combines with J gene TRBJ2-1, with 9 bases lining up with TRBD2. The germline CDR1 and CDR2 sequences are GTSNPN and SVGIG (reference sequence). CDR3 length equals 16 residues. Trimming took 4 bases from V and 5 from J; bases not matched to a gene: 12. CDR3 residues: CAWTPPWAGGNNEQFF. CDR3 nucleotides: TGTGCCTGGACTCCCCCCTGGGCGGGAGGGAACAATGAGCAGTTCTTC.

This clone was recorded once. J is TRBJ1-5 and V is TRBV6-5; possibly TRBD1 for D (5 bases). The V end lost 5 bases, the J end lost 13 bases, and 24 bases lay between the germline ends. Germline-derived CDR1 and CDR2 are MNHEY and SVGAGI. The CDR3 extends over 15 amino acids. This CDR3 reads CASSRGTPQSRRQHF. The CDR3 bases are TGTGCCAGCAGTCGCGGGACCCCTCAATCAAGGAGACAGCATTTT.

The chain links TRBV29-1 to TRBJ2-1; the D gene is possibly TRBD2 (6 bases). Trimming removed 3 bases at V and 2 bases at J, with 14 bases between. There are 15 residues in the CDR3. Germline V gives CDR1 SQVTM, CDR2 ANQGSEA. The CDR3 protein is CSVEGTADTYNEQFF. In nucleotides, the CDR3 is TGCAGCGTTGAGGGGACTGCAGATACCTACAATGAGCAGTTCTTC.

The V and J genes are TRBV9 and TRBJ1-5; no reliable D call. This CDR3 has 13 residues. CDR1 is SGDLS and CDR2 is YYNGEE in the germline V gene. The V end was cut by 0 bases, the J end by 6 bases, with 7 bases between. CDR3 nucleotides: TGTGCCAGCAGCGTAGATCCATTTCAGCCCCAGCATTTT. Translation: CASSVDPFQPQHF.

This clone appeared a few times. The V gene is TRBV10-3, the J gene TRBJ2-7; 12 positions match TRBD2. V dropped 2 bases and J dropped 6; count of bases not matched to a gene: 5. This CDR3 comprises 15 residues. Germline assignment: CDR1 ENHRY and CDR2 SYGVKD. CDR3 in DNA: TGTGCCATCAGTGAGGCTAGCGGGAGGGCCGGCGAGCAGTACTTC. This codes for CAISEASGRAGEQYF.

The chain carries TRBV6-6 and TRBJ2-1; tentative D call: TRBD2 (5 bases). Per the germline V gene, CDR1 is MNHNY and CDR2 is SVGAGI (reference sequence). V lost 6 bases, J lost 2 bases, and 14 bases lay in between. This CDR3 contains 15 residues. CDR3 sequence (DNA): TGTGCCAGCAGACCCCTGAGAGGGCCCTACAATGAGCAGTTCTTC. It encodes CASRPLRGPYNEQFF.

The chain is built from TRBV19 and TRBJ1-2; the D gene is possibly TRBD1 (5 bases). The V gene's germline CDR1 is LNHDA and CDR2 SQIVND (reference sequence). V lost 7 bases, J lost 6 bases, and 21 bases lay in between. The CDR3 is made up of 15 amino acids. As DNA, the CDR3 is TGTGCCAGTACCCAGGATCAGGGCCCCTCTCATGGCTACACCTTC. Protein: CASTQDQGPSHGYTF.

A single count supports this clone. V and J are TRBV5-1 and TRBJ2-5; 7 bases line up with TRBD1. Germline loops: CDR1 SGHRS, CDR2 YFSETQ. This CDR3 has 15 amino acids. The J segment lost 2 bases and the V segment lost 4 bases, leaving 8 bases of the junction unmatched. The CDR3 protein is CASSVGQLFQETQYF. In DNA form, the CDR3 reads TGCGCCAGCAGCGTGGGACAGTTATTTCAAGAGACCCAGTACTTC.

V is TRBV28 and J is TRBJ1-1, with 9 bases lining up with TRBD1. Trimming cost V 6 bases and J 0 bases; bases outside gene matches: 5. Germline loops: CDR1 MDHEN, CDR2 SYDVKM. The CDR3 is 15 amino acids. In DNA form, the CDR3 reads TGTGCCAGCAGCCTGGACAGGGGCTTGAACACTGAAGCTTTCTTT. This gives the protein CASSLDRGLNTEAFF. Looking up the rest from reference TRBV28 and TRBJ1-1 gives the full variable domain: DVKVTQSSRYLVKRTGEKVFLECVQDMDHENMFWYRQDPGLGLRLIYFSYDVKMKEKGDIPEGYSVSREKKERFSLILESASTNQTSMYLCASSLDRGLNTEAFFGQGTRLTVV.

This chain uses TRBV10-2 with TRBJ2-2; 7 positions match TRBD2. Per germline, CDR1 WSHSY and CDR2 SAAADI. V lost 6 bases to trimming and J lost 7 bases; unmatched junction nucleotides: 11. CDR3 length equals 15 residues. The DNA for the CDR3 is TGCGCCAGCAGAAGGGAGCGGGGCCTCCACGGGGAGCTGTTTTTT. Its translation: CASRRERGLHGELFF.

V and J are TRBV5-6 and TRBJ2-1, with 10 nucleotides matching TRBD1. Germline V gene lookup returns CDR1 SGHDT and CDR2 YYEEEE. Trimming at V came to 0 bases and at J to 8 bases, leaving 11 bases not matched to a gene. The CDR3 length is 17 residues. CDR3 sequence: CASSLEIGDRGIDEQFF. The CDR3 DNA reads TGTGCCAGCAGCTTGGAAATAGGGGACAGGGGTATCGATGAGCAGTTCTTC.

V and J are TRBV4-1 and TRBJ1-2; TRBD1 is a possible D gene (6 bases). The CDR3 is made up of 15 amino acids. The ends were cut back, 0 bases at V and 8 bases at J, with 16 bases in the middle. Germline V CDR1 and CDR2: MGHRA, YSYEKL. CDR3 bases: TGCGCCAGCAGCCAAGAACGACAGGCTGGATGGGGCTACACCTTC. It yields the protein CASSQERQAGWGYTF.

The rearrangement joins TRBV19 to TRBJ1-1; a weak D match, TRBD1 (6 bases). The CDR3 is 14 residues long. The V gene's germline CDR1 is LNHDA and CDR2 SQIVND (reference sequence). With 4 bases removed from V and 0 bases from J, the gap between germline ends came to 9 bases. CDR3 nucleotides: TGTGCCAGTAGTAAGACAGGAATGAACACTGAAGCTTTCTTT. It specifies CASSKTGMNTEAFF. Looking up the rest from reference TRBV19 and TRBJ1-1 gives the full variable domain: DGGITQSPKYLFRKEGQNVTLSCEQNLNHDAMYWYRQDPGQGLRLIYYSQIVNDFQKGDIAEGYSVSREKKESFPLTVTSAQKNPTAFYLCASSKTGMNTEAFFGQGTRLTVV.

The rearrangement links TRBV9 to TRBJ2-7; D is perhaps TRBD2 (7 bases). Trimming removed 3 bases at V and 0 bases at J, with 13 bases between. Germline CDR1 SGDLS, CDR2 YYNGEE. CDR3 size: 15 residues. CDR3 DNA: TGTGCCAGCAGCGAGGGGGGGACGAGCTCCTACGAGCAGTACTTC. This codes for CASSEGGTSSYEQYF.